This TCR beta chain was recovered during a study of T cells in Graves' hyperthyroidism and ophthalmopathy. TCR beta CDR3 sequences were amplified from RNA transcripts. HTBI primers were the set used in a first-round RT-PCR of the TCR CDR3. TCRdb fed the multiplex PCR reads into MiXCR, producing one record per CDR3 protein. This table has approximately 560,000 distinct CDR3 sequences, approximately 14% appearing once. Across 18 months, stable Graves' hyperthyroidism was marked by no progression to ophthalmopathy. Subjects aged 18 to 65 presented with newly diagnosed hyperthyroidism of less than 2 months' duration. Extraction of PBMCs used 8.5 to 10 ml of fresh peripheral blood. This clonotype was found many times. The sample comprised blood. The sequence was collected from a woman in her twenties or thirties with Graves' hyperthyroidism.

CDR3 in amino acids: CATSRRLIAGGSEAYEQYF. In nucleotides, the CDR3 is TGTGCCACCAGCAGACGTTTAATAGCGGGAGGATCGGAAGCCTACGAGCAGTACTTC. The chain combines TRBV15 with TRBJ2-7; 10 bases map to TRBD2. The J segment lost 2 bases and the V segment lost 2 bases, leaving 15 bases of the junction unmatched. The germline V gene has CDR1 LNHNV and CDR2 YYDKDF (reference sequence). This CDR3 region has 19 residues. The whole variable domain, filled in from reference TRBV15 and TRBJ2-7, reads DAMVIQNPRYQVTQFGKPVTLSCSQTLNHNVMYWYQQKSSQAPKLLFHYYDKDFNNEADTPDNFQSRRPNTSFCFLDIRSPGLGDTAMYLCATSRRLIAGGSEAYEQYFGPGTRLTVT.